The text below deals with one T cell receptor (beta chain). These data come from a study of blood T cell repertoires in COVID-19. Study background: Italy, Spain and the United States were the sources of the convalescent and acute COVID-19 samples. The cDNA or gDNA used as material had been derived from T cells, B-cell-depleted T cells, or PBMCs.

Source study methods: Scientists estimated how many nucleated cells there were by amplifying reference gene primers. Profiled with immunoSEQ multiplex PCR; TCRdb holds only in-frame clones, not every one. D and trimming were read from the DNA, whereas the V and J calls and clone size are those reported in that table. The sample shows roughly 150,000 clones, around four fifths of them seen only once. V lost 6 bases, J lost 2 bases, and 5 bases stayed unmatched. CDR3 length: 15 amino acids. In germline, CDR1 is KGHSH, CDR2 LQKENI. The receptor's source is a woman older than 75 with COVID-19, enrolled during active disease. Sequenced material: peripheral blood. The V call is TRBV18, the J call TRBJ2-3, with 10 bases fitting TRBD1. The CDR3 reads CASSLTGGYTDTQYF. In nucleotides, the CDR3 is TGTGCCAGCTCCTTGACAGGGGGCTACACAGATACGCAGTATTTT.